This T cell receptor beta chain comes out of a study of CD8+CD57+ T cells in acquired aplastic anemia. CD8+CD57+ cell expansion, shown by flow cytometry, had occurred in the patients selected for sequencing. V gave up 5 bases and J gave up 0 bases, with 13 bases separating them. CDR1 SEHNR and CDR2 FQNEAQ come from the germline V gene (reference sequence). CDR3 length: 15 amino acids. Genomic DNA constituted the template upon which TCR beta VDJ and CDR3 profiling was performed. TCRdb analysed the reads with MiXCR anew, one entry per CDR3 protein. The sample lists about 98,000 distinct CDR3 sequences, around two thirds occurring once.

This rearrangement joins TRBV7-9 to TRBJ1-1, with TRBD1 as a possible D gene (6 bases). The sequencing sample was made of sorted CD4+, CD8+, or CD8+CD57+ T cells (not recorded which) from PBMCs. This clonotype was obtained from a human donor with aplastic anemia. The CDR3 DNA sequence: TGTGCCAGCAGCCCTCGGACAGCGATGAACACTGAAGCTTTCTTT. Protein: CASSPRTAMNTEAFF.